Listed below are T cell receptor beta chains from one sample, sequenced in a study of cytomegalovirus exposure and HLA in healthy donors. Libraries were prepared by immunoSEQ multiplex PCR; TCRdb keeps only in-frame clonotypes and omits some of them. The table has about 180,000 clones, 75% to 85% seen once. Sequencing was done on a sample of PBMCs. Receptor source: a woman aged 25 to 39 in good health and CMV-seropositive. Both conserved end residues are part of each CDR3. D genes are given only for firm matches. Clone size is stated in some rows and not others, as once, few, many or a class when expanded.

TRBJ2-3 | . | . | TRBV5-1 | CASSLDTRSADTQYF | TGCGCCAGCAGCTTGGATACTAGGTCGGCCGATACGCAGTATTTT
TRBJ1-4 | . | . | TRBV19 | CASSISGNNEKLFF | TGTGCCAGTAGTATTTCAGGAAATAATGAAAAACTGTTTTTT
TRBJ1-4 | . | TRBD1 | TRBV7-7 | CASSLQGDEKLFF | TGTGCCAGCAGCCTCCAGGGGGATGAAAAACTGTTTTTT
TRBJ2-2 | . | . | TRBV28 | CASRATGELFF | TGTGCCAGCAGGGCCACCGGGGAGCTGTTTTTT
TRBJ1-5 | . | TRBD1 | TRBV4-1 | CASSREQGAQPQHF | TGCGCCAGCAGCCGAGAACAGGGGGCTCAGCCCCAGCATTTT
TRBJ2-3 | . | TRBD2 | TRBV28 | CASSLSSGPLGDTQYF | TGTGCCAGCAGTTTATCTAGCGGGCCCCTGGGAGATACGCAGTATTTT
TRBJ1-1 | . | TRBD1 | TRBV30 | CAWIINTGAGNTEAFF | TGTGCCTGGATTATTAACACAGGGGCGGGAAACACTGAAGCTTTCTTT
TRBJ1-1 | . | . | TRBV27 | CASRFTGGFEAFF | TGTGCCAGCAGATTCACGGGGGGTTTTGAAGCTTTCTTT
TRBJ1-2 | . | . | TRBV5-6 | CASSVSGSNYGYTF | TGTGCCAGCAGCGTAAGCGGATCTAACTATGGCTACACCTTC
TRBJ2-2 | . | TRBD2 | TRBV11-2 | CASSPGLAGGPGELFF | TGTGCCAGCAGCCCCGGACTAGCGGGAGGGCCCGGGGAGCTGTTTTTT
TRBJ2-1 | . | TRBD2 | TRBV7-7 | CASSFGLADVNEQFF | TGTGCCAGCAGCTTCGGACTAGCGGATGTCAATGAGCAGTTCTTC
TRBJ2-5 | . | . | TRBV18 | CASSPGTQETQYF | TGTGCCAGCTCACCAGGGACACAAGAGACCCAGTACTTC
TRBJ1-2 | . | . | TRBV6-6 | CASSYGRAANYGYTF | TGTGCCAGCAGTTACGGCAGGGCAGCGAACTATGGCTACACCTTC
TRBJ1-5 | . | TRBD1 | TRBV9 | CASSPTGDSNQPQHF | TGTGCCAGCAGCCCGACAGGGGATAGCAATCAGCCCCAGCATTTT
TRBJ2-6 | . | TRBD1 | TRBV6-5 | CASSYSGGAGANVLTF | TGTGCCAGCAGTTACTCAGGGGGCGCTGGGGCCAACGTCCTGACTTTC
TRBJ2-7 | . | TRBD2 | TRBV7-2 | CASSLRLAGYEQYF | TGTGCCAGCAGCTTAAGGCTAGCGGGGTACGAGCAGTACTTC
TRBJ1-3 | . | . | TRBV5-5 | CASSSSGLTGNTIYF | TGTGCCAGCAGCTCGTCAGGTCTCACCGGAAACACCATATATTTT
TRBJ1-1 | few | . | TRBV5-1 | CASSLQDSTEAFF | TGCGCCAGCAGCTTACAGGACAGTACTGAAGCTTTCTTT
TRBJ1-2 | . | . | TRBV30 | CAWTSQGMVGYTF | TGTGCCTGGACCAGTCAGGGAATGGTTGGCTACACCTTC
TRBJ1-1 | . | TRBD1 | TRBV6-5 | CASSAGQENTEAFF | TGTGCCAGCAGTGCCGGACAGGAGAACACTGAAGCTTTCTTT
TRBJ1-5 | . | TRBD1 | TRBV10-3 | CAIGDRYQPQHF | TGTGCCATCGGGGACAGATATCAGCCCCAGCATTTT
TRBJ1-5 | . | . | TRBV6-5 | CASSPLGADQPQHF | TGTGCCAGCAGTCCCTTAGGAGCCGATCAGCCCCAGCATTTT
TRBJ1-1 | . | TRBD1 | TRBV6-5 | CASSYRGMDTEAFF | TGTGCCAGCAGCTACAGGGGGATGGACACTGAAGCTTTCTTT
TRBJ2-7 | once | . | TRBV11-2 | CASSLADYEQYF | TGTGCCAGCAGCTTGGCTGACTACGAGCAGTACTTC
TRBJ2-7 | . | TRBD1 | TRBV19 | CASSIDNRGYEQYF | TGTGCCAGTAGTATAGATAACAGGGGATACGAGCAGTACTTC
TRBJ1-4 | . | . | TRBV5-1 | CASSPGAENEKLFF | TGCGCCAGCAGCCCCGGCGCGGAGAATGAAAAACTGTTTTTT